Listed below are T cell receptor beta chains from one sample, sequenced in a study of blood T cell repertoires in COVID-19. Data came from immunoSEQ multiplex PCR; TCRdb stores just in-frame clones and leaves some out. The sample consists of a few hundred thousand clones, 90% of them appearing once. The sample comprised PBMCs or T cells enriched from blood (not recorded which). The receptors shown here come from a woman younger than 35 with acute COVID-19. Each CDR3 is given with its conserved first and last residue. D genes are given only for firm matches. Clone size, where shown, is once, few, many, or a class for clones that have expanded.

V,J,size,D,DNA,CDR3
TRBV7-3,TRBJ1-6,once,-,TGTGCCAGCAGCTTAACGTGTTTCTGGCAGTTCTATAATTCACCCCTCCACTTT,CASSLTCFWQFYNSPLHF
TRBV4-1,TRBJ1-4,-,-,TGCGCCAGCAGCCAGGAGTCAACTAATGAAAAACTGTTTTTT,CASSQESTNEKLFF
TRBV11-2,TRBJ2-1,-,TRBD1,TGTGCCAGCAGCTTTACGACAGGGACCTACAATGAGCAGTTCTTC,CASSFTTGTYNEQFF
TRBV5-1,TRBJ2-1,-,-,TGCGCCAGCAGCTTGGGTAGCGGTTACTCCTACAATGAGCAGTTCTTC,CASSLGSGYSYNEQFF
TRBV28,TRBJ1-5,-,-,TGTGCCAGCAGCCCCAGGGTTCGGCAGCATTTT,CASSPRVRQHF
TRBV7-3,TRBJ1-2,-,-,TGTGCCAGCAGTCCTAGAGGGATATTAGGCTACACCTTC,CASSPRGILGYTF
TRBV5-4,TRBJ2-2,once,-,TGTGCCAGCAGCCTTAAGAGGGAGAGGCCGACCGGGGAGCTGTTTTTT,CASSLKRERPTGELFF
TRBV5-1,TRBJ2-3,-,-,TGCGCCAGCAGCCATTCGGGGGGCACAGATACGCAGTATTTT,CASSHSGGTDTQYF
TRBV5-4,TRBJ2-3,-,TRBD2,TGTGCCAGCAGCTTGGCGGGACTAGCGGGAGGTGGAGATACGCAGTATTTT,CASSLAGLAGGGDTQYF
TRBV10-3,TRBJ1-2,-,-,TGTGCCATCACCATTGACAGGCGGGTTGGCTACACCTTC,CAITIDRRVGYTF
TRBV27,TRBJ2-1,-,-,TGTGCCAGCAGTTTAGGCTCCCCCATCTACAATGAGCAGTTCTTC,CASSLGSPIYNEQFF
TRBV28,TRBJ1-1,-,-,TGTGCCAGCATTCCCGGGACTGCGAACACTGAAGCTTTCTTT,CASIPGTANTEAFF